These T cell receptor beta chains were read from a single sample in a study of blood T cell repertoires in COVID-19. The repertoire was sequenced with immunoSEQ multiplex PCR; TCRdb's copy has only in-frame clones and lacks some. The table records 200,000 to 250,000 clones, 65% to 90% of them present only once. The sequencing sample was made of PBMCs or T cells enriched from blood (not recorded which). The origin of the receptors is a woman aged 35 to 49 with acute COVID-19. Each CDR3 is given without its conserved first and last residue.

CDR3 length	J gene	V gene	CDR3 protein
13	TRBJ2-7	TRBV7-2	ASSLTSGGRIEQY
12	TRBJ1-1	TRBV10-2	ASSEFGTATEAF
13	TRBJ2-1	TRBV7-9	ASSLGAVSYNEQF
16	TRBJ2-1	TRBV5-5	ASSPVGGRCCSYNEQF
13	TRBJ2-3	TRBV10-3	ATEIAGGPTDTQY
12	TRBJ1-4	TRBV28	ASSFRGTNEKLF
14	TRBJ2-1	TRBV28	ASSSGLAGYKNEQF
11	TRBJ1-6	TRBV9	ASAPSYNSPLH
15	TRBJ2-7	TRBV7-9	ASSTLLAGGRSSEQY
14	TRBJ2-2	TRBV7-3	ASSLARQGTTGELF
11	TRBJ1-2	TRBV7-9	ASSDDRGYGYT
12	TRBJ1-1	TRBV19	ASSLGGGDTEAF
10	TRBJ2-3	TRBV27	ASRGLEDTQY
12	TRBJ1-3	TRBV6-5	ASREGHSGNTIY
12	TRBJ1-1	TRBV7-9	ASSSGGLGTEAF
10	TRBJ1-1	TRBV10-3	AISRGGSEAF
14	TRBJ2-3	TRBV7-9	ASSLGDRDGKDTQY
13	TRBJ2-7	TRBV28	ASSPGTGWTIEQY
13	TRBJ1-3	TRBV28	ASTRLLPLGNTIY